Following are 25 T cell receptor beta chains from one sample sequenced in a study of cytomegalovirus exposure and HLA in healthy donors. The PCR had 60 Vbeta and 13 Jbeta primers. The table came from immunoSEQ multiplex PCR; TCRdb's copy has only in-frame clones and leaves some out. Of approximately 150,000 clones in the sample, about 65% are singletons; the top ten hold more than 2.5%. The sequenced material came from PBMCs. The receptor source for this set is a woman aged 30 to 39 in good health and CMV-seronegative.

The J gene is TRBJ1-4, the V gene TRBV4-3; D possibly corresponds to TRBD1 (5 bases). The CDR3 extends over 14 amino acids. V dropped 1 base and J dropped 3 bases, with 6 bases sitting between them. CDR1 and CDR2 from the germline V gene are LGHNA and YSLEER. The CDR3 protein is CASSQAGPNEKLFF. For the CDR3, the DNA is TGCGCCAGCAGCCAAGCAGGGCCTAATGAAAAACTGTTTTTT.

The chain carries TRBV11-2 and TRBJ2-7, with 9 bases identical to TRBD1. V lost 4 bases, J lost 6 bases, and 10 bases stayed unmatched. This CDR3 is 15 amino acids long. Germline V CDR1 and CDR2: SGHAT, FQNNGV. CDR3: CASSSRPGQGAEQYF. As DNA, the CDR3 is TGTGCCAGCAGCTCCAGGCCGGGACAGGGCGCCGAGCAGTACTTC.

The chain combines TRBV6-6 with TRBJ2-7; D may be TRBD1 (8 bases). V was cut by 6 bases and J by 4 bases, with 13 bases left in between. The CDR3 covers 13 residues. Germline CDR1 and CDR2: MNHNY and SVGAGI (reference sequence). CDR3 sequence reads: CASRQQGGYEQYF. In DNA form, the CDR3 reads TGTGCCAGCAGACAACAGGGGGGGTACGAGCAGTACTTC.

CDR3 DNA: TGTGCCATCAGCCAGACAACAAATGAGCAGTTCTTC. It specifies CAISQTTNEQFF. V gene TRBV10-3 combines with J gene TRBJ2-1; no definite D call. The V gene's germline CDR1 is ENHRY and CDR2 SYGVKD. This CDR3 spans 12 amino acids. V lost 6 bases, J lost 7 bases, and 10 bases lay in between.

This chain uses TRBV5-6 with TRBJ2-7; tentative D call: TRBD2 (6 bases). Looked up from germline, CDR1 is SGHDT and CDR2 is YYEEEE. Trimming removed 0 bases from V and 0 bases from J, with 10 bases in between. This CDR3 spans 15 amino acids. CDR3 DNA: TGTGCCAGCAGCTTGGCTAGCGCGAGCTCCTACGAGCAGTACTTC. Protein: CASSLASASSYEQYF.

The chain is built from TRBV11-2 and TRBJ2-7; TRBD1 is a possible D gene (6 bases). This CDR3 is built from 14 residues. V shed 4 bases and J shed 6 bases, with 16 bases lying between them. Germline CDR1 is SGHAT and CDR2 is FQNNGV. The CDR3 bases are TGTGCCAGCAGCTCCCACAGGGCCGGTCGCGAGCAGTACTTC. This encodes CASSSHRAGREQYF.

The chain couples TRBV30 to TRBJ1-6, with D tentatively TRBD1 (5 bases). V lost 3 bases and J lost 13, with 19 bases in between. The CDR3 has 14 amino acids. Germline CDR1 and CDR2: GTSNPN and SVGIG (reference sequence). CDR3 amino acids: CAWRHGTGTPPLHF. The CDR3 region has the DNA TGTGCCTGGAGACATGGGACCGGGACTCCGCCCCTCCACTTT.

Turning to this clone: At one boundary the junction diverges from the germline segment, which might be a read error. V is TRBV27 and J is TRBJ2-7; D not certain. The CDR3 totals 13 residues. Germline V gene sequence: CDR1 MNHEY, CDR2 SMNVEV (reference sequence). The CDR3, as DNA: TGTGCCAGCAGTCCCCTAAGCTCCCACGAGCAGTACTTC. This sequence encodes CASSPLSSHEQYF.

The J gene is TRBJ2-2, the V gene TRBV9, with TRBD2 matching 7 bases. Germline-derived CDR1 and CDR2 are SGDLS and YYNGEE. The J segment lost 2 bases and the V segment lost 3 bases, leaving 4 bases of the junction unmatched. The CDR3 has 15 amino acids. The CDR3 loop is CASSAGLSNTGELFF. The CDR3 bases are TGTGCCAGCAGCGCGGGACTATCTAACACCGGGGAGCTGTTTTTT.

The chain employs TRBV27 and TRBJ1-1; maybe TRBD1 (5 bases). Trimming removed 3 bases from V and 1 base from J, with 9 bases in between. CDR3 size: 14 residues. Germline V gene data show CDR1 as MNHEY and CDR2 as SMNVEV (reference sequence). CDR3 bases: TGTGCCAGCAGTTTCGGGCAGGGGAACACTGAAGCTTTCTTT. This codes for CASSFGQGNTEAFF.

This clone was observed a single time. The V gene is TRBV19, the J gene TRBJ1-5, with TRBD1 as a possible D gene (5 bases). Germline V gene sequence: CDR1 LNHDA, CDR2 SQIVND (reference sequence). CDR3 length equals 14 residues. The CDR3 DNA is TGTGCTATCTCCGAGACAGCCAACAATCAGCCCCAGCATTTT. This sequence encodes CAISETANNQPQHF. The full variable domain, completed using reference TRBV19 and TRBJ1-5, is DGGITQSPKYLFRKEGQNVTLSCEQNLNHDAMYWYRQDPGQGLRLIYYSQIVNDFQKGDIAEGYSVSREKKESFPLTVTSAQKNPTAFYLCAISETANNQPQHFGDGTRLSIL.

The chain couples TRBV27 to TRBJ2-1, with 8 bases aligning to TRBD2. CDR1 MNHEY and CDR2 SMNVEV come from the germline V gene (reference sequence). J was trimmed by 6 bases and V by 3 bases; bases with no gene match: 7. This CDR3 has 15 residues. The CDR3 sequence is CASSLKREIFNEQFF. CDR3 nucleotide sequence: TGTGCCAGCAGTTTGAAGCGGGAGATCTTCAATGAGCAGTTCTTC.

The V gene is TRBV4-1, the J gene TRBJ2-1; D is unresolved. V gave up 4 bases and J gave up 3 bases, with 10 bases separating them. CDR3 size: 14 residues. Germline V gene lookup returns CDR1 MGHRA and CDR2 YSYEKL. CDR3 bases: TGCGCCAGCAGCCCCCCGGTTGGCTACAATGAGCAGTTCTTC. Protein: CASSPPVGYNEQFF.

The chain joins TRBV7-2 to TRBJ1-3; D gene ambiguous. Trimming cost V 5 bases and J 0 bases, with 11 bases left between them. The germline V gene encodes CDR1 SGHTA and CDR2 FQGNSA. This CDR3 is 15 amino acids long. The chain's CDR3 is CASSPGGVSGNTIYF. CDR3 coding DNA: TGTGCCAGCAGCCCGGGAGGCGTCTCTGGAAACACCATATATTTT.

With regard to this clone: Germline and junction disagree at one end, which may indicate a read error. The chain joins TRBV9 to TRBJ2-5; 14 bases agree with TRBD2. The V gene's germline CDR1 is SGDLS and CDR2 YYNGEE. The CDR3 length is 15 residues. CDR3 sequence (DNA): TGTGCCAGCAGCGCGGGACTAGCGGGAGTAGAGGCCCAGTACTTC. Translating gives CASSAGLAGVEAQYF. The full variable domain, rest sourced from reference TRBV9 and TRBJ2-5, is DSGVTQTPKHLITATGQRVTLRCSPRSGDLSVYWYQQSLDQGLQFLIQYYNGEERAKGNILERFSAQQFPDLHSELNLSSLELGDSALYFCASSAGLAGVEAQYFGPGTRLLVL.

The chain joins TRBV27 to TRBJ1-1; 11 bases align to TRBD1. Germline V gene sequence: CDR1 MNHEY, CDR2 SMNVEV (reference sequence). The CDR3 length is 18 residues. Trimming removed 5 bases from V and 1 base from J; junction bases left unmatched: 12. The CDR3 coding sequence is TGTGCCAGCAGTCCTCTCTCTCGGGACAGGGGGACGAACACTGAAGCTTTCTTT. Encoded protein: CASSPLSRDRGTNTEAFF.

This clone was counted only a few times. The rearrangement joins TRBV7-9 to TRBJ1-1, with D unresolved. Germline V lookup: CDR1 SEHNR, CDR2 FQNEAQ (reference sequence). The CDR3 is 15 residues long. Trimming removed 0 bases from V and 4 bases from J, with 12 bases in between. CDR3 residues: CASSLARTAGTEAFF. Here the CDR3 DNA reads TGTGCCAGCAGCTTAGCGCGAACCGCGGGCACTGAAGCTTTCTTT. Supplemented by reference TRBV7-9 and TRBJ1-1, the full variable domain reads DTGVSQNPRHKITKRGQNVTFRCDPISEHNRLYWYRQTLGQGPEFLTYFQNEAQLEKSRLLSDRFSAERPKGSFSTLEIQRTEQGDSAMYLCASSLARTAGTEAFFGQGTRLTVV.

CDR3 protein: CAWRREDYNEQFF. The DNA for the CDR3 is TGTGCCTGGAGGAGGGAAGATTACAATGAGCAGTTCTTC. This chain connects TRBV30 to TRBJ2-1; tentatively, D is TRBD2 (5 bases). The germline CDR1 and CDR2 sequences are GTSNPN and SVGIG (reference sequence). The CDR3 totals 13 residues. V was trimmed by 3 bases and J by 4 bases, leaving 10 bases between them.

This sequence joins TRBV5-6 and TRBJ2-5; TRBD2 matches 8 bases. Judging by the DNA end, TRBJ2-7 fits better; the J call may be wrong. CDR1 and CDR2 from the germline V gene are SGHDT and YYEEEE. This CDR3 has 16 amino acids. CDR3 bases: TGTGCCAGCAGCTTCGGGTCCGCGGGAGGAACATACGAGCAGTACTTC. Its translation is CASSFGSAGGTYEQYF.

The chain combines TRBV4-1 with TRBJ1-6; TRBD1 is a possible D gene (5 bases). CDR3 length equals 15 residues. Germline assignment: CDR1 MGHRA and CDR2 YSYEKL. With 4 bases removed from V and 6 bases from J, the gap between germline ends came to 13 bases. Here the CDR3 DNA reads TGCGCCAGCAGCCTCCTGGGGCAGGGTAATTCACCCCTCCACTTT. This gives the protein CASSLLGQGNSPLHF.

This clone appeared a single time. This chain links TRBV28 with TRBJ1-2; D remains unclear. Per germline, CDR1 MDHEN and CDR2 SYDVKM. The V end was cut by 2 bases, the J end by 4 bases, with 5 bases between. CDR3 length: 12 amino acids. CDR3 amino acids: CASSLTAYGYTF. The DNA of the CDR3 is TGTGCCAGCAGTTTAACAGCCTATGGCTACACCTTC.

Only a few counts were recorded for this clone. V is TRBV7-9 and J is TRBJ1-6; D gene ambiguous. This CDR3 comprises 14 residues. Trimming stripped 2 bases from V and 8 bases from J, with 10 bases between. Germline V CDR1 and CDR2: SEHNR, FQNEAQ (reference sequence). CDR3 protein: CASSLHLNDSPLHF. Here the CDR3 DNA reads TGTGCCAGCAGCTTACATCTAAATGATTCACCCCTCCACTTT.

This sequence joins TRBV4-1 and TRBJ2-5; 12 bases are shared with TRBD2. The V and J ends lost 2 bases and 3 bases, in that order; junction bases with no gene match: 4. This CDR3 is built from 16 residues. The germline CDR1 and CDR2 sequences are MGHRA and YSYEKL. The CDR3 protein is CASSQPTSGSKETQYF. The CDR3 coding sequence is TGCGCCAGCAGCCAACCGACTAGCGGGAGTAAAGAGACCCAGTACTTC.

The chain recombines TRBV5-8 with TRBJ2-1, with TRBD1 matching 8 bases. The germline V gene encodes CDR1 SGHTS and CDR2 YDEGEE. The CDR3 length is 15 residues. The V gene end was trimmed by 0 bases and the J gene end by 2 bases; junction bases not matched to a gene: 1. As DNA, the CDR3 is TGTGCCAGCAGCTTGGTACAGGGGGCCTACAATGAGCAGTTCTTC. Translated, it gives CASSLVQGAYNEQFF.

The sample holds one count of this clone. The rearrangement joins TRBV7-8 to TRBJ2-3; the D is unclear. Germline CDR1 SGHVS, CDR2 FQNEAQ. The CDR3 sequence is 14 residues long. Trimming removed 4 bases at V and 1 base at J, with 9 bases between. In DNA, the CDR3 is TGTGCCAGCAGCTCAGATGTTGGCACAGATACGCAGTATTTT. Translating gives CASSSDVGTDTQYF.